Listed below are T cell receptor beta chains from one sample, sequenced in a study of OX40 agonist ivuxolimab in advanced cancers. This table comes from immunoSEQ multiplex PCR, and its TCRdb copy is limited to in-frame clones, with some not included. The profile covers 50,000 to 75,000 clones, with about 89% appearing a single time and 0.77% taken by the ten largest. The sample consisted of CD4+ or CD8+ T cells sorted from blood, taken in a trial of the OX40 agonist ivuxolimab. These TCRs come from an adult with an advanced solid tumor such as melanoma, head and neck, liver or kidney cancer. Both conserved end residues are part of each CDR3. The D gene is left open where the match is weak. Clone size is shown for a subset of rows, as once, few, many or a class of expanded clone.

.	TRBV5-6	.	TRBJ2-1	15	TGTGCCAGCAGCCTTAGGGCAGGGTTTGGAAATGAGCAGTTCTTC	CASSLRAGFGNEQFF
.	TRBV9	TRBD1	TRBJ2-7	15	TGTGCCAGCAGCTCCGACAGGGGCCAAGGGGAGGAGCAGTACTTC	CASSSDRGQGEEQYF
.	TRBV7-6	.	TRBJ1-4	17	TGTGCCAGCAGCTGGGGGAGTTCCAGTGCAACTAATGAAAAACTGTTTTTT	CASSWGSSSATNEKLFF
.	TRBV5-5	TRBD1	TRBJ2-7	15	TGTGCCAGCGGACCCCCGGGACAGTATTCCTACGAGCAGTACTTC	CASGPPGQYSYEQYF
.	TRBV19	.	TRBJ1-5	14	TGTGCCAGTAGTTGGCTAGGGGGGGATCAACCCCAGCATTTT	CASSWLGGDQPQHF
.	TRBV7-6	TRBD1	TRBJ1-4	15	TGTGCCAGCAGTTCCGGACAGGGGTGGGATGAAAAACTGTTTTTT	CASSSGQGWDEKLFF
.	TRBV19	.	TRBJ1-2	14	TGTGCCAGTACCGAATTCGGACAGAACTATGGCTACACCTTC	CASTEFGQNYGYTF
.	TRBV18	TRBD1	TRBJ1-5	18	TGTGCCAGCTCACCACGTAGACAGGGGACAGCTAGCAATCAGCCCCAGCATTTT	CASSPRRQGTASNQPQHF
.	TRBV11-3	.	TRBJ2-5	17	TGTGCCAGCAGCTTTTCCTCCTCACTAGGGAGTCAAGAGACCCAGTACTTC	CASSFSSSLGSQETQYF
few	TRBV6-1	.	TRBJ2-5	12	TGTGCCAGCAGTGAATATCGGGAGACCCAGTACTTC	CASSEYRETQYF
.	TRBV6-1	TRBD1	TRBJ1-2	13	TGTGCCAGCAGTAGGGACAGCCTCTATGGCTACACCTTC	CASSRDSLYGYTF
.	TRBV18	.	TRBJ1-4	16	TGTGCCAGCTCACCTCAGGGGCCTGCAACTAATGAAAAACTGTTTTTT	CASSPQGPATNEKLFF
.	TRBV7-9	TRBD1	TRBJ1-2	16	TGTGCCAGCAGCTTAGTCCCAGGCAGGGGGCTCTATGGCTACACCTTC	CASSLVPGRGLYGYTF
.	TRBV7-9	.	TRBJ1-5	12	TGTGCCAGCAGTCACGGACAGCAGCCCCAGCATTTT	CASSHGQQPQHF
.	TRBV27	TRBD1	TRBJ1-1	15	TGTGCCAGCAGGAACAGGGGAGTGACGAACACTGAAGCTTTCTTT	CASRNRGVTNTEAFF
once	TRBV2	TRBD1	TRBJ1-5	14	TGTGCCAGCGGGAGACAGGGGGTACGACAGCCCCAGCATTTT	CASGRQGVRQPQHF
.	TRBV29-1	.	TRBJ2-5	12	TGCAGCGTTCATGTGGTCCAAGAGACCCAGTACTTC	CSVHVVQETQYF
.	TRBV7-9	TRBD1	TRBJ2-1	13	TGTGCCAGCAGCTCCCCTACAGGGGATGAGCAGTTCTTC	CASSSPTGDEQFF
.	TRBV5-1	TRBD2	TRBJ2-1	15	TGCGCCAGCAATTCGTTTGGGGACTACCACAATGAGCAGTTCTTC	CASNSFGDYHNEQFF
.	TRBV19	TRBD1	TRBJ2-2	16	TGTGCCAGTCACCCCTGGACAGGGTCGAACACCGGGGAGCTGTTTTTT	CASHPWTGSNTGELFF
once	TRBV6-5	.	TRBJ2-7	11	TGTGCCAGCAGTCGGACCTACGAGCAGTACTTC	CASSRTYEQYF
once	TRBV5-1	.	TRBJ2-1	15	TGCGCCAGCAACCCAGGGAATATGAATTACAATGAGCAGTTCTTC	CASNPGNMNYNEQFF